Following are 26 T cell receptor beta chains from one sample sequenced in a study of cytotoxic CD8 clonotypes in ibrutinib-treated CLL. Produced via immunoSEQ multiplex PCR; TCRdb's table is partial and in-frame only. The table includes roughly 160,000 clones, approximately 80% detected once. The sequencing used PBMCs, collected after 24 months of ibrutinib treatment. These receptors originate from a human donor with chronic lymphocytic leukemia.

The gene calls are TRBV7-9 and TRBJ2-6, with D hard to call. V lost 1 base and J 0 bases, leaving 13 bases between the germline ends. There are 18 residues in the CDR3. Germline CDR1 reads SEHNR; CDR2 reads FQNEAQ (reference sequence). CDR3: CASSLGALTPSGANVLTF. CDR3 sequence (DNA): TGTGCCAGCAGCTTAGGAGCACTAACTCCCTCTGGGGCCAACGTCCTGACTTTC. Combining the CDR3 with reference TRBV7-9 and TRBJ2-6 gives the whole variable domain DTGVSQNPRHKITKRGQNVTFRCDPISEHNRLYWYRQTLGQGPEFLTYFQNEAQLEKSRLLSDRFSAERPKGSFSTLEIQRTEQGDSAMYLCASSLGALTPSGANVLTFGAGSRLTVL.

The chain carries TRBV7-8 and TRBJ2-7; D may correspond to TRBD1 or TRBD2 (6 bases each). Trimming took off 1 base at V and 6 bases at J, with 19 bases between the two ends. The CDR3 is 16 amino acids. Germline values: CDR1 SGHVS, CDR2 FQNEAQ. CDR3 in DNA: TGTGCCAGCAGCTTAGTCAGTCCGGGGGCATCCGCCGAGCAGTACTTC. Encoded protein: CASSLVSPGASAEQYF. Filled out from reference TRBV7-8 and TRBJ2-7, the complete variable domain reads GAGVSQSPRYKVAKRGQDVALRCDPISGHVSLFWYQQALGQGPEFLTYFQNEAQLDKSGLPSDRFFAERPEGSVSTLKIQRTQQEDSAVYLCASSLVSPGASAEQYFGPGTRLTVT.

V is TRBV19 and J is TRBJ2-3, with 10 bases fitting TRBD2. Per germline, CDR1 LNHDA and CDR2 SQIVND (reference sequence). V trimming: 2 bases; J trimming: 1 base; junction bases outside the gene matches: 12. The CDR3 length is 19 residues. The CDR3, as DNA: TGTGCCAGTAGTATATTCTCTAGCGGGAGTTCTCCGGGCACAGATACGCAGTATTTT. Amino acid sequence: CASSIFSSGSSPGTDTQYF.

The genes are TRBV18 and TRBJ2-7, with D possibly TRBD2 on 6 matching bases. Germline CDR1 is KGHSH and CDR2 is LQKENI. This CDR3 is built from 16 residues. V was pared by 3 bases and J by 0 bases, with 15 bases between. The CDR3 loop reads CASSPSTSPRSYEQYF. The CDR3 bases are TGTGCCAGCTCACCTTCTACTAGCCCACGCTCCTACGAGCAGTACTTC.

In this sample, this clone turned up many times. J is TRBJ1-2 and V is TRBV18; D may be TRBD1 (6 bases). Germline V gene lookup returns CDR1 KGHSH and CDR2 LQKENI. This CDR3 is built from 15 residues. The V end was cut by 3 bases, the J end by 4 bases, with 15 bases between. Written as DNA, the CDR3 is TGTGCCAGCTCACCCCGGGAGGGACATAGCTATGGCTACACCTTC. Protein product: CASSPREGHSYGYTF.

The chain is built from TRBV6-5 and TRBJ1-5, with 8 bases fitting TRBD1. Looked up from germline, CDR1 is MNHEY and CDR2 is SVGAGI. The CDR3 sequence is 15 residues long. The J segment lost 1 base and the V segment lost 6 bases, leaving 5 bases of the junction unmatched. In DNA, the CDR3 is TGTGCCAGCAGAAAGGACAGGGAGAGCAATCAGCCCCAGCATTTT. Translating it yields CASRKDRESNQPQHF.

DNA for the CDR3: TGTGCCAGCAGTGAAGGGCAGGGGGCTTTCACTGAAGCTTTCTTT. Amino acid sequence: CASSEGQGAFTEAFF. The chain combines TRBV6-1 with TRBJ1-1; 8 nucleotides align to TRBD1. J was trimmed by 4 bases and V by 1 base; bases with no gene match: 5. Per the germline V gene, CDR1 is MNHNS and CDR2 is SASEGT. This CDR3 contains 15 residues.

The count of this clone is one. The chain combines TRBV2 with TRBJ1-2, with a weak D call TRBD1 (5 bases). Looked up from germline, CDR1 is SNHLY and CDR2 is FYNNEI. V was clipped by 7 bases and J by 5 bases, with 14 bases between them. CDR3 size: 13 residues. CDR3 amino acids: CASNTGDTYGYTF. The CDR3 DNA sequence: TGTGCCAGCAATACAGGTGACACTTATGGCTACACCTTC.

The CDR3: CASIRDSNEKLFF. DNA for the CDR3: TGTGCCAGCATCCGGGACTCAAATGAAAAACTGTTTTTT. This chain joins TRBV2 and TRBJ1-4, with a weak D call TRBD1 (5 bases). The germline gives CDR1 SNHLY, CDR2 FYNNEI. Trimming took off 7 bases at V and 5 bases at J, with 11 bases between the two ends. CDR3 size: 13 residues.

V gene TRBV27 combines with J gene TRBJ2-7, with TRBD1 identical over 7 bases. V was pared by 10 bases and J by 1 base, with 4 bases of the junction left unmatched. This CDR3 is built from 12 residues. Germline lookup yields CDR1 MNHEY and CDR2 SMNVEV (reference sequence). CDR3 sequence (DNA): TGTGCCACCACAGGGGTGTCCTACGAGCAGTACTTC. Translating it yields CATTGVSYEQYF.

This chain uses TRBV5-1 with TRBJ2-5; D is undetermined. The CDR3 totals 13 residues. Per the germline V gene, CDR1 is SGHRS and CDR2 is YFSETQ. Trimming removed 4 bases at V and 5 bases at J, with 12 bases between. The DNA of the CDR3 is TGCGCCAGCAGCCCAGAATCACCCGAGACCCAGTACTTC. It is translated as CASSPESPETQYF.

The chain links TRBV7-2 to TRBJ1-4; no definite D call. The V gene's germline CDR1 is SGHTA and CDR2 FQGNSA. V was pared by 4 bases and J by 8 bases, with 11 bases between. The CDR3 loop spans 13 amino acids. This CDR3 is CASSSVTREKLFF. In nucleotides, the CDR3 is TGTGCCAGCAGCTCTGTGACGAGGGAAAAACTGTTTTTT.

The table lists this clone with a few counts. This sequence joins TRBV7-3 and TRBJ2-1; D uncertain. CDR3 length: 17 residues. V lost 5 bases and J 1 base, leaving 18 bases between the germline ends. Per germline, CDR1 SGHTA and CDR2 FQGTGA. CDR3 loop: CASSPRPLQGSYNEQFF. The CDR3 coding sequence is TGTGCCAGCAGCCCCAGACCGCTCCAAGGGTCCTACAATGAGCAGTTCTTC.

The V gene is TRBV27, the J gene TRBJ2-1; TRBD2 matches at 9 bases. CDR3 size: 15 residues. Germline assignment: CDR1 MNHEY and CDR2 SMNVEV (reference sequence). V lost 3 bases, J lost 5 bases, and 5 bases stayed unmatched. The CDR3 coding sequence is TGTGCCAGCAGTTTTAAGGCGGGAGGGCACAATGAGCAGTTCTTC. Protein sequence: CASSFKAGGHNEQFF.

As to this clone: This sample also contains other DNA sequences that code for the same CDR3. This chain joins TRBV19 and TRBJ1-2; D perhaps matches TRBD1 (6 bases). Germline-derived CDR1 and CDR2 are LNHDA and SQIVND (reference sequence). The V end was cut by 6 bases, the J end by 0 bases, with 8 bases between. The CDR3 totals 13 residues. Here the CDR3 reads CASSSGANYGYTF. Written as DNA, the CDR3 is TGTGCCAGTAGCTCAGGGGCTAACTATGGCTACACCTTC.

V and J are TRBV19 and TRBJ2-1, with D perhaps TRBD2 (6 bases). The CDR3 sequence is 13 residues long. The V gene lost 7 bases and the J gene lost 6 bases, with 13 bases spanning the gap. Germline V gene lookup returns CDR1 LNHDA and CDR2 SQIVND (reference sequence). As DNA, the CDR3 is TGTGCCAGTAAGGGAAACGGGGGCAATGAGCAGTTCTTC. As protein: CASKGNGGNEQFF.

The chain is built from TRBV11-2 and TRBJ1-1, with D unresolved. The CDR3 is 15 residues long. With 0 bases removed from V and 2 bases from J, the gap between germline ends came to 10 bases. CDR1 is SGHAT, CDR2 FQNNGV, per germline. The DNA for the CDR3 is TGTGCCAGCAGCTTAGATACGGCGGGAAACACTGAAGCTTTCTTT. This sequence encodes CASSLDTAGNTEAFF.

The chain carries TRBV9 and TRBJ1-1; a weak D match, TRBD1 (6 bases). Germline-derived CDR1 and CDR2 are SGDLS and YYNGEE. Trimming removed 2 bases from V and 1 base from J, with 9 bases in between. This CDR3 has 14 amino acids. CDR3 sequence: CASSVAQGNTEAFF. The CDR3 bases are TGTGCCAGCAGCGTGGCACAGGGGAACACTGAAGCTTTCTTT.

The V and J genes are TRBV6-1 and TRBJ2-6; the D is unclear. CDR1 MNHNS and CDR2 SASEGT come from the germline V gene. Between the trimmed V and J ends, which lost 7 bases and 3 bases, there was a span of 4 bases. The CDR3 loop spans 12 amino acids. DNA for the CDR3: TGTGCCAGCACGGGTGGGGCCAACGTCCTGACTTTC. As protein: CASTGGANVLTF.

The gene calls are TRBV4-3 and TRBJ2-7; D unresolved. The CDR3 runs to 13 residues. Germline assignment: CDR1 LGHNA and CDR2 YSLEER. Trimming left V 4 bases short and J 3 bases short, with 10 bases between. In DNA, the CDR3 is TGCGCCAGCAGCCCCCACCCATTCTACGAGCAGTACTTC. Amino acid sequence: CASSPHPFYEQYF.

CDR3 DNA sequence: TGCGCCAGCAGCTTGATAGCGCAAGAGCAGTACTTC. Its translation is CASSLIAQEQYF. This rearrangement joins TRBV5-1 to TRBJ2-7; TRBD2 might be the D (5 bases). V shed 1 base and J shed 7 bases, with 9 bases lying between them. Germline values: CDR1 SGHRS, CDR2 YFSETQ. The CDR3 is 12 residues long. Drawing the rest from reference TRBV5-1 and TRBJ2-7, the complete variable domain is KAGVTQTPRYLIKTRGQQVTLSCSPISGHRSVSWYQQTPGQGLQFLFEYFSETQRNKGNFPGRFSGRQFSNSRSEMNVSTLELGDSALYLCASSLIAQEQYFGPGTRLTVT.

J is TRBJ1-6 and V is TRBV14; 11 bases line up with TRBD1. J lost 10 bases, V lost 4 bases, and 9 bases had no gene match. Germline values: CDR1 SGHDN, CDR2 FVKESK. The CDR3 is made up of 16 amino acids. The CDR3 DNA reads TGTGCCAGCAGCCCTACCGGGACAGGGGGTCGATCACCCCTCCACTTT. Residues: CASSPTGTGGRSPLHF.

This clone was seen only a few times. The chain has TRBV5-1 and TRBJ2-5; 12 nucleotides align to TRBD1. The germline V gene has CDR1 SGHRS and CDR2 YFSETQ. With 4 bases clipped from V and 4 bases from J, the junction kept 8 bases outside the gene matches. The CDR3 consists of 16 residues. CDR3 region: CASSRGDRGLGETQYF. As DNA, the CDR3 is TGCGCCAGCAGCCGAGGGGACAGGGGGCTTGGAGAGACCCAGTACTTC.

The V gene is TRBV2, the J gene TRBJ2-7, with TRBD2 matching 7 bases. The CDR3 consists of 15 residues. In germline, CDR1 is SNHLY, CDR2 FYNNEI. The junction had 16 bases not matched to a gene; V was cut back by 7 bases and J by 7 bases. The DNA for the CDR3 is TGTGCCAGCAACCAAAGAGCGGGGTCCCTCGGAGAGCAGTACTTC. It codes for CASNQRAGSLGEQYF.

The chain uses TRBV6-1 and TRBJ2-3; no definite D call. The V and J ends lost 2 bases and 6 bases respectively, with 18 bases between them. Germline V gives CDR1 MNHNS, CDR2 SASEGT. The CDR3 totals 16 residues. CDR3 in DNA: TGTGCCAGCAGTGAATCTCCGGTCCGAGGATCGGATACGCAGTATTTT. This encodes CASSESPVRGSDTQYF.

This clone was recorded a few times. The chain uses TRBV7-3 and TRBJ2-5; TRBD2 matches 10 bases. This CDR3 has 15 residues. Germline CDR1 is SGHTA and CDR2 is FQGTGA. After removal of 6 bases from V and 5 bases from J, the junction contained 9 bases not matched to a gene. CDR3 protein: CASSPGLALSETQYF. DNA for the CDR3: TGTGCCAGCAGTCCGGGACTAGCGTTATCGGAGACCCAGTACTTC.